Below are 27 T cell receptor beta chains sequenced from a single sample in a study of blood T cell repertoires in COVID-19. Repertoires were generated with immunoSEQ multiplex PCR, while TCRdb's copy carries only in-frame clones and drops some. The sample includes 94,000 or so clones, almost 90% seen only once; the top ten take roughly 8.3%. The source material was peripheral blood. These receptors were obtained from a woman aged 70-85 years with acute or convalescent COVID-19.

CDR3 residues: CASSDQGANQPQHF. CDR3 DNA sequence: TGTGCCAGCAGCGACCAGGGGGCTAATCAGCCCCAGCATTTT. The chain is built from TRBV2 and TRBJ1-5; TRBD1 aligns across 8 bases. CDR1 SNHLY and CDR2 FYNNEI come from the germline V gene. J was trimmed by 4 bases and V by 6 bases; bases with no gene match: 5. This CDR3 has 14 amino acids.

This rearrangement joins TRBV5-6 to TRBJ2-1; 10 bases match TRBD2. The CDR3 loop spans 15 amino acids. Germline lookup yields CDR1 SGHDT and CDR2 YYEEEE. V shed 0 bases, J shed 8 bases, and the junction held 5 bases outside the gene matches. The CDR3 reads CASSLALAGLDEQFF. In DNA form, the CDR3 reads TGTGCCAGCAGCTTGGCACTAGCGGGGCTAGATGAGCAGTTCTTC. The full variable domain, completed using reference TRBV5-6 and TRBJ2-1, is DAGVTQSPTHLIKTRGQQVTLRCSPKSGHDTVSWYQQALGQGPQFIFQYYEEEERQRGNFPDRFSGHQFPNYSSELNVNALLLGDSALYLCASSLALAGLDEQFFGPGTRLTVL.

This chain's CDR3 is CASRPRSDTQYF. DNA for the CDR3: TGTGCCAGCAGACCAAGGAGCGATACGCAGTATTTT. This rearrangement joins TRBV28 to TRBJ2-3, with D unresolved. Between the trimmed V and J ends, which lost 6 bases and 6 bases, there was a span of 10 bases. Germline CDR1 reads MDHEN; CDR2 reads SYDVKM. There are 12 residues in the CDR3.

The V and J genes are TRBV12-3 or TRBV12-4 and TRBJ2-7, with TRBD1 identical over 7 bases. The junction had 1 base not matched to a gene; V was cut back by 2 bases and J by 3 bases. The CDR3 totals 13 residues. The chain's CDR3 is CASSLTGVYEQYF. The CDR3 DNA reads as TGTGCCAGCAGTTTAACAGGGGTCTACGAGCAGTACTTC.

The V call is TRBV7-6, the J call TRBJ2-2, with D possibly TRBD1 on 6 matching bases. Germline V CDR1 and CDR2: SGHVS, FNYEAQ. This CDR3 region has 17 residues. Trimming stripped 5 bases from V and 1 base from J, with 17 bases between. In DNA form, the CDR3 reads TGTGCCAGCAGCCTCTACCGGGACACTGAGAACACCGGGGAGCTGTTTTTT. Translation gives CASSLYRDTENTGELFF.

The chain combines TRBV7-3 with TRBJ2-2; 7 bases fit TRBD1. V was clipped by 3 bases and J by 0 bases; unmatched bases: 7. There are 17 residues in the CDR3. Germline lookup yields CDR1 SGHTA and CDR2 FQGTGA. CDR3 in amino acids: CASSLDPGTANTGELFF. Here the CDR3 DNA reads TGTGCCAGCAGCTTGGACCCCGGGACAGCGAACACCGGGGAGCTGTTTTTT.

This clone was counted between two and nine times. This rearrangement joins TRBV27 to TRBJ2-3; 8 bases are a match to TRBD2. The V gene end was trimmed by 8 bases and the J gene end by 4 bases; junction bases not matched to a gene: 8. Germline V CDR1 and CDR2: MNHEY, SMNVEV (reference sequence). The CDR3 loop spans 14 amino acids. In DNA form, the CDR3 reads TGTGCCAGCCGGACCGGACTAGCAGCAGATACGCAGTATTTT. It encodes CASRTGLAADTQYF.

This chain links TRBV10-1 with TRBJ2-2, with D perhaps matching TRBD2 (7 bases). The V end lost 8 bases, the J end lost 6 bases, and 19 bases lay between the germline ends. Per germline, CDR1 WNHNN and CDR2 SYGVQD (reference sequence). CDR3 length: 15 residues. In DNA form, the CDR3 reads TGCGCCAGCGGGGGAGGGGGGAACACTCCCGGGGAGCTGTTTTTT. Its protein product is CASGGGGNTPGELFF.

J is TRBJ2-7 and V is TRBV7-6; 9 positions agree with TRBD2. The germline V gene encodes CDR1 SGHVS and CDR2 FNYEAQ. The ends lost 5 bases at V and 1 base at J; junction bases unmatched: 6. There are 15 residues in the CDR3. The CDR3 region has the DNA TGTGCCAGCAGCGCTATAGCGGGGGCATCCTACGAGCAGTACTTC. This sequence encodes CASSAIAGASYEQYF.

The chain recombines TRBV2 with TRBJ2-2; D might be TRBD2 (6 bases). There are 16 residues in the CDR3. With 4 bases removed from V and 7 bases from J, the gap between germline ends came to 19 bases. Germline assignment: CDR1 SNHLY and CDR2 FYNNEI. DNA for the CDR3: TGTGCCAGCAGTGGTTGGGCGGGACTTACCAACGGGGAGCTGTTTTTT. It is translated as CASSGWAGLTNGELFF. Supplemented by reference TRBV2 and TRBJ2-2, the full variable domain reads EPEVTQTPSHQVTQMGQEVILRCVPISNHLYFYWYRQILGQKVEFLVSFYNNEISEKSEIFDDQFSVERPDGSNFTLKIRSTKLEDSAMYFCASSGWAGLTNGELFFGEGSRLTVL.

The V call is TRBV6-6, the J call TRBJ2-3; maybe TRBD2 (5 bases). Germline CDR1 is MNHNY and CDR2 is SVGAGI (reference sequence). Trimming shortened V by 5 bases and J by 6 bases, and 12 bases separated the two germline ends. The CDR3 totals 13 residues. CDR3 sequence reads: CASSTGGGDTQYF. DNA for the CDR3: TGTGCCAGCAGTACCGGAGGTGGGGATACGCAGTATTTT.

This chain uses TRBV29-1 with TRBJ2-7; TRBD2 might be the D (6 bases). From germline, CDR1 is SQVTM and CDR2 ANQGSEA. Deletions cut 6 bases from V and 2 bases from J, with 11 bases between. The CDR3 is 12 amino acids. CDR3 sequence: CSVIAATYEQYF. Here the CDR3 DNA reads TGCAGCGTAATAGCGGCCACCTACGAGCAGTACTTC.

Only one count was recorded for this clone. The CDR3: CASSLFGGATFINEQFF. The CDR3, as DNA: TGTGCCAGCAGTTTATTTGGCGGGGCCACCTTTATCAATGAGCAGTTCTTC. The rearrangement joins TRBV27 to TRBJ2-1; weak D call: TRBD2 (6 bases). The CDR3 consists of 17 residues. Deletions cut 1 base from V and 6 bases from J, with 19 bases between. From germline, CDR1 is MNHEY and CDR2 SMNVEV (reference sequence).

The V call is TRBV27, the J call TRBJ2-7, with 8 bases that match TRBD1. The CDR3 has 15 amino acids. CDR1 and CDR2 from the germline V gene are MNHEY and SMNVEV (reference sequence). Unmatched junction bases numbered 7, after V lost 3 bases and J lost 3 bases. CDR3 bases: TGTGCCAGCAGTTTTACAGGGGGAGGTCACTACGAGCAGTACTTC. Translated: CASSFTGGGHYEQYF.

This rearrangement joins TRBV2 to TRBJ1-2, with 7 nucleotides matching TRBD1. Trimming cost V 0 bases and J 4 bases; bases outside gene matches: 14. CDR1 SNHLY and CDR2 FYNNEI come from the germline V gene. This CDR3 is 18 amino acids long. CDR3 bases: TGTGCCAGCAGTGAAGCCGGGCCCGGCGGGACAGCACTCTATGGCTACACCTTC. Residues: CASSEAGPGGTALYGYTF. Together with reference TRBV2 and TRBJ1-2, the CDR3 gives the full variable domain: EPEVTQTPSHQVTQMGQEVILRCVPISNHLYFYWYRQILGQKVEFLVSFYNNEISEKSEIFDDQFSVERPDGSNFTLKIRSTKLEDSAMYFCASSEAGPGGTALYGYTFGSGTRLTVV.

The chain employs TRBV18 and TRBJ2-1, with a possible D match to TRBD1 (6 bases). There are 16 residues in the CDR3. Germline CDR1 is KGHSH and CDR2 is LQKENI. V was pared by 3 bases and J by 4 bases, with 16 bases between. The CDR3 region has the DNA TGTGCCAGCTCACCTCCGGCCAGGGGCAATTACAATGAGCAGTTCTTC. Protein: CASSPPARGNYNEQFF. The full variable domain, its missing parts supplied by reference TRBV18 and TRBJ2-1, is NAGVMQNPRHLVRRRGQEARLRCSPMKGHSHVYWYRQLPEEGLKFMVYLQKENIIDESGMPKERFSAEFPKEGPSILRIQQVVRGDSAAYFCASSPPARGNYNEQFFGPGTRLTVL.

The chain recombines TRBV7-9 with TRBJ1-2, with TRBD1 as a possible D gene (6 bases). The CDR3 loop spans 13 amino acids. The V gene's germline CDR1 is SEHNR and CDR2 FQNEAQ (reference sequence). The V end was cut by 0 bases, the J end by 5 bases, with 7 bases between. The CDR3 reads CASSLAGAYGYTF. In nucleotides, the CDR3 is TGTGCCAGCAGCTTAGCGGGGGCGTATGGCTACACCTTC.

This chain uses TRBV24-1 with TRBJ2-1; D is undetermined. Trimming took 5 bases from V and 0 from J, leaving 10 bases between them. CDR3 size: 15 residues. CDR1 is KGHDR, CDR2 SFDVKD, per germline. The CDR3 protein is CATSGTQNSYNEQFF. In DNA, the CDR3 is TGTGCCACCAGTGGCACCCAGAACTCCTACAATGAGCAGTTCTTC.

The genes are TRBV2 and TRBJ1-5, with 7 bases matching TRBD1. This CDR3 has 15 residues. CDR1 SNHLY and CDR2 FYNNEI come from the germline V gene. The V and J ends lost 6 bases and 5 bases, in that order; junction bases with no gene match: 10. CDR3 DNA: TGTGCCAGCAGGGCCCGGGACAGCTATGATCAGCCCCAGCATTTT. Its protein is CASRARDSYDQPQHF.

The gene calls are TRBV7-3 and TRBJ2-5; maybe TRBD2 (6 bases). The CDR3 totals 16 residues. The V and J ends lost 0 bases and 0 bases respectively, with 11 bases between them. Germline assignment: CDR1 SGHTA and CDR2 FQGTGA. The CDR3 coding sequence is TGTGCCAGCAGCTTAACAGGCACTAGCTACCAAGAGACCCAGTACTTC. This translates into CASSLTGTSYQETQYF.

The chain combines TRBV7-9 with TRBJ1-1; D is unclear. The ends were cut back, 5 bases at V and 4 bases at J, with 8 bases in the middle. Germline values: CDR1 SEHNR, CDR2 FQNEAQ (reference sequence). The CDR3 contains 12 residues. CDR3 residues: CASSNSGTEAFF. The CDR3 DNA follows: TGTGCCAGCAGCAATTCCGGCACTGAAGCTTTCTTT.

V usage is TRBV4-1 and J usage is TRBJ2-3; the match to TRBD2 covers 13 bases. The germline gives CDR1 MGHRA, CDR2 YSYEKL. V was pared by 4 bases and J by 1 base, with 5 bases of the junction left unmatched. This CDR3 comprises 17 residues. The CDR3 DNA is TGCGCCAGCAGCCCCTCCGGGACTAGCGGGGGCACAGATACGCAGTATTTT. It yields the protein CASSPSGTSGGTDTQYF.

V usage is TRBV6-5 and J usage is TRBJ2-1; a weak D match, TRBD1 (6 bases). CDR3 size: 12 residues. CDR1 MNHEY and CDR2 SVGAGI come from the germline V gene. V lost 0 bases, J lost 10 bases, and 7 bases lay in between. CDR3 in amino acids: CASSYSTGEQFF. The CDR3 nucleotides read TGTGCCAGCAGTTACTCGACAGGAGAGCAGTTCTTC.

The chain has TRBV5-1 and TRBJ1-6, with 7 bases that match TRBD1. This CDR3 spans 15 amino acids. V lost 4 bases, J lost 6 bases, and 7 bases stayed unmatched. Germline values: CDR1 SGHRS, CDR2 YFSETQ. As DNA, the CDR3 is TGCGCCAGCAGCCCGAACAGGGGAGCTAATTCACCCCTCCACTTT. Encoded protein: CASSPNRGANSPLHF. The entire variable domain, with the rest obtained from reference TRBV5-1 and TRBJ1-6, is as follows: KAGVTQTPRYLIKTRGQQVTLSCSPISGHRSVSWYQQTPGQGLQFLFEYFSETQRNKGNFPGRFSGRQFSNSRSEMNVSTLELGDSALYLCASSPNRGANSPLHFGNGTRLTVT.

This chain uses TRBV5-1 with TRBJ1-4; TRBD1 matches at 7 bases. Germline V gene sequence: CDR1 SGHRS, CDR2 YFSETQ. This CDR3 region has 15 residues. The J segment lost 5 bases and the V segment lost 4 bases, leaving 8 bases of the junction unmatched. The CDR3, as DNA: TGCGCCAGCAGCCAAACCGGGACAGAAAATGAAAAACTGTTTTTT. Encoded protein: CASSQTGTENEKLFF. The complete variable domain, with remaining parts taken from reference TRBV5-1 and TRBJ1-4, reads KAGVTQTPRYLIKTRGQQVTLSCSPISGHRSVSWYQQTPGQGLQFLFEYFSETQRNKGNFPGRFSGRQFSNSRSEMNVSTLELGDSALYLCASSQTGTENEKLFFGSGTQLSVL.

The chain couples TRBV7-8 to TRBJ2-7; tentatively, D is TRBD2 (7 bases). The CDR3 has 15 amino acids. Germline V gene lookup returns CDR1 SGHVS and CDR2 FQNEAQ. V was pared by 1 base and J by 4 bases, with 14 bases between. The CDR3 nucleotides are TGTGCCAGCAGCTTAGGGTTAGAGGGGGGGTACGAGCAGTACTTC. Translation: CASSLGLEGGYEQYF.

The chain combines TRBV5-6 with TRBJ2-3, with TRBD2 matching over 11 bases. Per the germline V gene, CDR1 is SGHDT and CDR2 is YYEEEE. Trimming removed 4 bases from V and 0 bases from J; junction bases left unmatched: 7. This CDR3 is built from 17 residues. This CDR3 reads CASSLTTSGDSTDTQYF. CDR3 DNA sequence: TGTGCCAGCAGCCTAACGACTAGCGGGGATAGCACAGATACGCAGTATTTT.